This TCR beta chain was recovered during a study of cytomegalovirus exposure and HLA in healthy donors. General study results and limits: The classifier was said to identify cytomegalovirus status with high specificity and sensitivity. For most TCR sequences rarity was the rule, although some public TCRs occurred in many donors.

Nominal health characterized the donors when sampled, though unrecorded immune exposures were likely. As concerns this clone: Its antigen is unknown.

Use of 60 Vbeta and 13 Jbeta primers characterized the PCR. Some clones are missing from TCRdb's copy, which holds only in-frame ones; the method was immunoSEQ multiplex PCR. The sample has about 87,000 clones, about 68% seen once. Sequenced input: PBMCs. This clonotype originated in a man aged 25 to 40 in good health and CMV-seropositive.

CDR3 loop: CAITDSFTEAFF. The CDR3 nucleotides read TGTGCCATCACCGACAGCTTCACTGAAGCTTTCTTT. V and J are TRBV10-3 and TRBJ1-1; D perhaps matches TRBD1 (5 bases). Germline lookup yields CDR1 ENHRY and CDR2 SYGVKD. The ends were cut back, 7 bases at V and 4 bases at J, with 10 bases in the middle. This CDR3 is 12 amino acids long.